This record looks at one T cell receptor beta chain sequence and its context. As handled by the study authors: Quantification of nucleated cells was approximated via reference gene primer amplification. Method: immunoSEQ multiplex PCR; TCRdb's copy keeps in-frame clones and lacks some. The DNA was the basis for D and trimming; V, J and clone size are from that table. The sample has under 200,000 clones, more than 75% seen once. The data belong to a study of blood T cell repertoires in COVID-19. Background on the study: Collection of acute and convalescent COVID-19 samples took place in the United States, Italy and Spain. Sources were T cells, B-cell-depleted T cells, or PBMCs; the material itself was cDNA or gDNA.

Sequencing was done on a sample of peripheral blood. The sequence was collected from a man in his forties or fifties with active or convalescent COVID-19.

The CDR3 DNA follows: TGTGCCAGCAGTACCACCGGACAGCCCTATGGCTACACCTTC. Translation gives CASSTTGQPYGYTF. This chain connects TRBV28 to TRBJ1-2; a weak D match, TRBD1 (6 bases). Per germline, CDR1 MDHEN and CDR2 SYDVKM. The CDR3 spans 14 residues. V lost 5 bases and J lost 4, with 14 bases in between.